Shown below are 14 T cell receptor beta chains from a single sample sequenced in a study of OX40 agonist ivuxolimab in advanced cancers. The protocol used for the library was the immunoSEQ multiplex PCR assay. In TCRdb, the immuneACCESS table is reduced to in-frame sequences with V and J assigned. These tables do not hold every clone; where another copy was compared, an unresolved V gene accounts for under half, and the others remain unexplained. The sample contains over 75,000 clones, approximately 94% of them found a single time. The ten top clones hold about 2.6% of the sample. Here the sequenced sample was CD4+ or CD8+ T cells sorted from blood, taken in a trial of the OX40 agonist ivuxolimab. These receptors originate from an adult with an advanced solid tumor such as melanoma, head and neck, liver or kidney cancer.

This clone was seen just once. The J gene is TRBJ2-7, the V gene TRBV27; 8 nucleotides align to TRBD1. Trimming removed 5 bases from V and 2 bases from J; junction bases left unmatched: 2. The V gene's germline CDR1 is MNHEY and CDR2 SMNVEV (reference sequence). The CDR3 consists of 13 residues. The DNA of the CDR3 is TGTGCCAGCAGTCCGGGACAGGCCTACGAGCAGTACTTC. Its protein product is CASSPGQAYEQYF.

The CDR3 here is CASRTGPNPYNEQFF. CDR3 bases: TGCGCCAGCAGGACAGGGCCCAACCCCTACAATGAGCAGTTCTTC. The chain carries TRBV10-2 and TRBJ2-1, with 7 bases that match TRBD1. Germline V gene sequence: CDR1 WSHSY, CDR2 SAAADI. This CDR3 is 15 amino acids long. V trimming: 6 bases; J trimming: 2 bases; junction bases outside the gene matches: 7.

V is TRBV9 and J is TRBJ2-1; the D is unclear. The CDR3 covers 12 residues. The germline CDR1 and CDR2 sequences are SGDLS and YYNGEE. The V end was cut by 4 bases, the J end by 4 bases, with 6 bases between. CDR3 DNA sequence: TGTGCCAGCAGCCGCGTATACAATGAGCAGTTCTTC. This encodes CASSRVYNEQFF.

J is TRBJ1-1 and V is TRBV6-5; no reliable D call. The CDR3 is 13 amino acids. V lost 5 bases, J lost 5 bases, and 12 bases lay in between. Germline V gene lookup returns CDR1 MNHEY and CDR2 SVGAGI. Here the CDR3 reads CASSHQVTTEAFF. The CDR3 DNA reads TGTGCCAGCAGTCATCAGGTGACAACTGAAGCTTTCTTT.

Concerning this clone: Mismatch with germline at one junction end may stem from a read error. V gene TRBV30 combines with J gene TRBJ2-7; TRBD2 is a possible D gene (6 bases). The CDR3 runs 13 residues. Germline CDR1 and CDR2: GTSNPN and SVGIG (reference sequence). Here the CDR3 DNA reads TGTGCCTCGAGTGGGAGGCAGCTCTACGAGCAGTACTTC. This encodes CASSGRQLYEQYF.

V is TRBV10-2 and J is TRBJ2-1, with TRBD2 matching 13 bases. V was pared by 2 bases and J by 6 bases, with 1 base of the junction left unmatched. Germline lookup yields CDR1 WSHSY and CDR2 SAAADI. This CDR3 spans 15 amino acids. The CDR3 region has the DNA TGCGCCAGCAGTGAGACTAGCGGGAGGGGCAATGAGCAGTTCTTC. Residues: CASSETSGRGNEQFF.

The chain joins TRBV9 to TRBJ2-5, with a weak D call TRBD1 (6 bases). Germline CDR1 SGDLS, CDR2 YYNGEE. The CDR3 is made up of 14 amino acids. V lost 3 bases and J 4 bases, leaving 13 bases between the germline ends. CDR3 region: CASSADPRGETQYF. The CDR3 region has the DNA TGTGCCAGCAGCGCTGACCCCAGGGGAGAGACCCAGTACTTC.

The chain couples TRBV6-5 to TRBJ1-2; 8 positions match TRBD1. The CDR3 contains 14 residues. Germline V lookup: CDR1 MNHEY, CDR2 SVGAGI. V was clipped by 3 bases and J by 5 bases; unmatched bases: 5. The CDR3 DNA is TGTGCCAGCAGTTATGCAGGGGGCAAGTATGGCTACACCTTC. It is translated as CASSYAGGKYGYTF.

This clone was seen only a few times. J is TRBJ2-7 and V is TRBV4-1, with 10 bases fitting TRBD1. The CDR3 has 15 amino acids. In germline, CDR1 is MGHRA, CDR2 YSYEKL. V lost 3 bases to trimming and J lost 4 bases; unmatched junction nucleotides: 6. The CDR3 spells CASSHRDRGGYEQYF. The CDR3 coding sequence is TGCGCCAGCAGCCATAGGGACAGGGGAGGATACGAGCAGTACTTC.

Concerning this clone: Other DNA sequences in the sample encode the same CDR3. The V gene is TRBV27, the J gene TRBJ2-7, with D perhaps TRBD2 (5 bases). Germline V gene lookup returns CDR1 MNHEY and CDR2 SMNVEV (reference sequence). The CDR3 has 13 amino acids. V lost 2 bases and J 0 bases, leaving 5 bases between the germline ends. The DNA for the CDR3 is TGTGCCAGCAGTTTAACTAGCTCCTACGAGCAGTACTTC. Translation: CASSLTSSYEQYF.

As to this clone: Within the sample, other DNA sequences also encode this same CDR3. The chain uses TRBV7-7 and TRBJ2-1; tentatively, D is TRBD1 or TRBD2 (5 bases each). Trimming took off 1 base at V and 2 bases at J, with 9 bases between the two ends. The CDR3 runs to 15 residues. Germline loops: CDR1 SSHAT, CDR2 FNYEAQ (reference sequence). As DNA, the CDR3 is TGTGCCAGCAGCTTAGGGGACCCGCCCTACAATGAGCAGTTCTTC. Its translation is CASSLGDPPYNEQFF.

CDR3 sequence reads: CASSPASGMEWETQYF. CDR3 DNA sequence: TGCGCCAGCAGCCCTGCTAGCGGGATGGAATGGGAGACCCAGTACTTC. The gene calls are TRBV5-1 and TRBJ2-5; 9 nucleotides match TRBD2. The germline gives CDR1 SGHRS, CDR2 YFSETQ. V dropped 4 bases and J dropped 5; count of bases not matched to a gene: 12. This CDR3 is 16 amino acids long.

This chain uses TRBV27 with TRBJ1-2; maybe TRBD1 (5 bases). Trimming pared 9 bases from V and 2 bases from J, leaving 13 bases between. The germline gives CDR1 MNHEY, CDR2 SMNVEV (reference sequence). CDR3 size: 13 residues. CDR3 amino acids: CASSPGLNYGYTF. DNA for the CDR3: TGTGCCAGTTCGCCAGGGCTAAACTATGGCTACACCTTC.

V and J are TRBV19 and TRBJ1-1, with 7 bases lining up with TRBD1. This CDR3 is 14 amino acids long. The germline V gene has CDR1 LNHDA and CDR2 SQIVND (reference sequence). Trimming took 5 bases from V and 1 from J; bases not matched to a gene: 4. The CDR3 here is CASSSGQANTEAFF. The CDR3 nucleotides read TGTGCCAGTAGTTCAGGACAGGCGAACACTGAAGCTTTCTTT.